These T cell receptor beta chains were read from a single sample in a study of shared clonotypes between healthy human individuals. TCRdb's table, derived via immunoSEQ multiplex PCR, lists solely in-frame clones and lacks some. Among around 2,000,000 clones, around 96% were seen once, and the ten largest hold approximately 1.2%. The sequenced sample was naive CD8+ T cells sorted from blood. Every receptor here comes from a man between 18 and 29 years old in good health. Both conserved end residues are part of each CDR3. The order of the fields is V gene, J gene, clone size, CDR3 protein. Not all rows give a size; the values are once, few, many and, for expanded clones, a class.

v_call: TRBV4-2
j_call: TRBJ2-3
clone_size: NA
cdr3_aa: CASSQGDGVTDTQYF

v_call: TRBV10-2
j_call: TRBJ2-2
clone_size: once
cdr3_aa: CASSGGWWELFF

v_call: TRBV11-2
j_call: TRBJ2-5
clone_size: NA
cdr3_aa: CASSLAGETQYF

v_call: TRBV29-1
j_call: TRBJ2-7
clone_size: NA
cdr3_aa: CSVTGPSGEQYF

v_call: TRBV9
j_call: TRBJ2-1
clone_size: NA
cdr3_aa: CASSVAPLAGELDEQFF

v_call: TRBV13
j_call: TRBJ2-3
clone_size: NA
cdr3_aa: CASSLLAGIFTDTQYF

v_call: TRBV9
j_call: TRBJ2-7
clone_size: NA
cdr3_aa: CASSVGGQTLGPYEQYF

v_call: TRBV5-1
j_call: TRBJ2-1
clone_size: NA
cdr3_aa: CASSFVAGGNNEQFF

v_call: TRBV7-9
j_call: TRBJ1-5
clone_size: NA
cdr3_aa: CASSRGGAEEQPQHF

v_call: TRBV25-1
j_call: TRBJ2-2
clone_size: NA
cdr3_aa: CASSDPPEGSGTGELFF

v_call: TRBV11-2
j_call: TRBJ2-2
clone_size: NA
cdr3_aa: CASSFGGELFF

v_call: TRBV4-1
j_call: TRBJ1-5
clone_size: NA
cdr3_aa: CASSQETPTGLSNQPQHF

v_call: TRBV27
j_call: TRBJ2-5
clone_size: NA
cdr3_aa: CASSPTGLRRETQYF

v_call: TRBV18
j_call: TRBJ2-4
clone_size: NA
cdr3_aa: CASSPDSGDIQYF

v_call: TRBV7-9
j_call: TRBJ1-2
clone_size: NA
cdr3_aa: CASSPEDGQDYTF

v_call: TRBV13
j_call: TRBJ2-7
clone_size: NA
cdr3_aa: CASSLWTGPSYEQYF

v_call: TRBV11-2
j_call: TRBJ2-1
clone_size: NA
cdr3_aa: CASSLDRFSYNEQFF

v_call: TRBV4-3
j_call: TRBJ2-7
clone_size: NA
cdr3_aa: CASSQEGFAYEQYF

v_call: TRBV13
j_call: TRBJ2-1
clone_size: NA
cdr3_aa: CASSGTAGLEQFF

v_call: TRBV12-5
j_call: TRBJ1-5
clone_size: NA
cdr3_aa: CASGYNQPQHF